These 2 T cell receptor beta chains share one sample of origin, sequenced in a study of blood T cell repertoires in COVID-19. TCRdb's copy holds only in-frame clones and misses some; the assay was immunoSEQ multiplex PCR. The sample holds 300,000 to 450,000 clones, 88% seen once. Sequencing input: PBMCs or T cells enriched from blood (not recorded which). The receptors were sampled from a young woman who had recovered from COVID-19.

The CDR3 reads CASSPPGQPYNEQFF. CDR3 DNA: TGTGCCAGCAGCCCACCGGGACAGCCCTACAATGAGCAGTTCTTC. The chain couples TRBV7-8 to TRBJ2-1, with 7 bases that match TRBD1. Germline loops: CDR1 SGHVS, CDR2 FQNEAQ. V dropped 5 bases and J dropped 2; count of bases not matched to a gene: 6. This CDR3 has 15 amino acids.

The count of this clone is one. V and J are TRBV11-1 and TRBJ2-7; 8 bases map to TRBD1. The CDR3 has 14 amino acids. The junction had 7 bases not matched to a gene; V was cut back by 5 bases and J by 4 bases. From germline, CDR1 is SGHAT and CDR2 FQDESV (reference sequence). The CDR3 reads CASSPDRGQYEQYF. The CDR3 DNA reads TGTGCCAGCAGCCCCGACAGGGGCCAGTACGAGCAGTACTTC.